Listed below are T cell receptor beta chains from one sample, sequenced in a study of OX40 agonist ivuxolimab in advanced cancers. This table comes from immunoSEQ multiplex PCR, and its TCRdb copy is limited to in-frame clones, with some not included. The sample shows around 110,000 clones, about 93% of them seen only once. Sequences were derived from CD4+ or CD8+ T cells sorted from blood, sampled in a trial of the OX40 agonist ivuxolimab. The receptor source for this set is an adult with an advanced solid tumor such as melanoma, head and neck, liver or kidney cancer. Both conserved end residues are part of each CDR3. The order of the fields is J gene, D gene, V gene, CDR3 protein. A D gene is named only where the DNA matches it firmly.

j_call: TRBJ2-7
d_call: TRBD2
v_call: TRBV7-3
cdr3_aa: CASSPTSGKTYEQYF

j_call: TRBJ1-3
d_call: -
v_call: TRBV5-1
cdr3_aa: CASSPAGSAGNTIYF

j_call: TRBJ2-7
d_call: -
v_call: TRBV4-3
cdr3_aa: CASSQDTGLVYEQYF

j_call: TRBJ1-1
d_call: -
v_call: TRBV7-9
cdr3_aa: CASTQISNTEAFF

j_call: TRBJ2-5
d_call: -
v_call: TRBV15
cdr3_aa: CATSLPGETQYF

j_call: TRBJ1-2
d_call: -
v_call: TRBV5-1
cdr3_aa: CASSLDGEGGYTF

j_call: TRBJ2-1
d_call: TRBD1
v_call: TRBV7-9
cdr3_aa: CASSSGQVGYNEQFF

j_call: TRBJ1-2
d_call: TRBD1
v_call: TRBV18
cdr3_aa: CASSRDREYGYTF

j_call: TRBJ1-2
d_call: -
v_call: TRBV6-5
cdr3_aa: CASSYWRGKNYGYTF

j_call: TRBJ1-4
d_call: -
v_call: TRBV5-1
cdr3_aa: CASSLGSTNEKLFF

j_call: TRBJ1-2
d_call: TRBD1
v_call: TRBV28
cdr3_aa: CASSLTTGSNGYTF

j_call: TRBJ1-4
d_call: -
v_call: TRBV4-1
cdr3_aa: CASSQTGRTNEKLFF

j_call: TRBJ2-1
d_call: TRBD2
v_call: TRBV4-1
cdr3_aa: CASSQGIRGGRGNEQFF

j_call: TRBJ2-4
d_call: -
v_call: TRBV9
cdr3_aa: CASSVDPGGLLNIQYF

j_call: TRBJ2-3
d_call: TRBD1
v_call: TRBV19
cdr3_aa: CASTPDRGGRDTQYF

j_call: TRBJ1-1
d_call: -
v_call: TRBV15
cdr3_aa: CAYSRGNTEAFF

j_call: TRBJ2-7
d_call: -
v_call: TRBV5-1
cdr3_aa: CASSLGQTGWNSYEQYF

j_call: TRBJ1-1
d_call: -
v_call: TRBV15
cdr3_aa: CATSGRNTEAFF

j_call: TRBJ1-2
d_call: -
v_call: TRBV7-2
cdr3_aa: CASSLPEQYGYTF

j_call: TRBJ2-1
d_call: TRBD2
v_call: TRBV28
cdr3_aa: CASSLGGLAYNEQFF

j_call: TRBJ1-2
d_call: -
v_call: TRBV7-2
cdr3_aa: CASTQGLGYTF

j_call: TRBJ1-5
d_call: TRBD1
v_call: TRBV5-5
cdr3_aa: CASSLGDRGSPGNQPQHF

j_call: TRBJ1-3
d_call: TRBD1
v_call: TRBV5-1
cdr3_aa: CASSSGQGAGNTIYF

j_call: TRBJ2-7
d_call: -
v_call: TRBV11-2
cdr3_aa: CASSHTGPDYEQYF

j_call: TRBJ2-7
d_call: TRBD1
v_call: TRBV19
cdr3_aa: CASSNPGTGIYEQYF

j_call: TRBJ2-2
d_call: -
v_call: TRBV19
cdr3_aa: CASSKAGYISAGELFF

j_call: TRBJ2-1
d_call: -
v_call: TRBV7-2
cdr3_aa: CASSFSSASYNEQFF

j_call: TRBJ2-3
d_call: -
v_call: TRBV6-4
cdr3_aa: CASSDQPLGTDTQYF

j_call: TRBJ2-3
d_call: -
v_call: TRBV19
cdr3_aa: CASSIRTNGDTQYF

j_call: TRBJ2-3
d_call: -
v_call: TRBV5-1
cdr3_aa: CASSLEGGSTDTQYF

j_call: TRBJ2-2
d_call: -
v_call: TRBV7-6
cdr3_aa: CASSLAGIGGTGELFF

j_call: TRBJ1-2
d_call: TRBD1
v_call: TRBV7-9
cdr3_aa: CASSEPGQGVYGYTF

j_call: TRBJ2-5
d_call: TRBD2
v_call: TRBV9
cdr3_aa: CASSTYPGASGGTQYF

j_call: TRBJ1-1
d_call: -
v_call: TRBV29-1
cdr3_aa: CSVEWYGGPNTEAFF

j_call: TRBJ2-4
d_call: TRBD1
v_call: TRBV30
cdr3_aa: CAWSVRAQGIVYF

j_call: TRBJ2-5
d_call: TRBD2
v_call: TRBV6-1
cdr3_aa: CASGGRFQETQYF

j_call: TRBJ2-1
d_call: TRBD2
v_call: TRBV4-2
cdr3_aa: CASSTQAPSGYNEQFF

j_call: TRBJ1-5
d_call: -
v_call: TRBV7-2
cdr3_aa: CASSFQGNQPQHF

j_call: TRBJ2-3
d_call: -
v_call: TRBV15
cdr3_aa: CATSRDRVGAGVDTQYF